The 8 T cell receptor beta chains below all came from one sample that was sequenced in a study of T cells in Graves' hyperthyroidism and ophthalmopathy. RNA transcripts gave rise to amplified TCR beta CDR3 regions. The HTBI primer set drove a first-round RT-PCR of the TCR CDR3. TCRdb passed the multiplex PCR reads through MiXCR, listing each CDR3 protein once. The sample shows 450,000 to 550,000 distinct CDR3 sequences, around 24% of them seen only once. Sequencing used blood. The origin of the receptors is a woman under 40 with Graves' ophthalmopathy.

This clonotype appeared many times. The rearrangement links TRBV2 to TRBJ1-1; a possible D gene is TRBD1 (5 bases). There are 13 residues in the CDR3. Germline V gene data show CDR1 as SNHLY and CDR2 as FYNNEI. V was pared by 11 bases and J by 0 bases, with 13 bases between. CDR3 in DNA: TGTGCCGGGGCGGGGGAGATGAACACTGAAGCTTTCTTT. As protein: CAGAGEMNTEAFF.

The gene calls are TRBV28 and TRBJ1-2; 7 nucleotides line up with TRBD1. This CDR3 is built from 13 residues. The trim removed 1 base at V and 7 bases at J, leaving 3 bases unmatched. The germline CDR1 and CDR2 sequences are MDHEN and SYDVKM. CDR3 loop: CASSLSGGSGYTF. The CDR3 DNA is TGTGCCAGCAGTTTATCAGGGGGATCTGGCTACACCTTC.

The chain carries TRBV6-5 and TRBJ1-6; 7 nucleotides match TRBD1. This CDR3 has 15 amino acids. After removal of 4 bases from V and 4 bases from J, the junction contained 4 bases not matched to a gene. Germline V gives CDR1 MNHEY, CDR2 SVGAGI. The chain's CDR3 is CASSSGTEYNSPLHF. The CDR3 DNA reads TGTGCCAGCAGTTCCGGGACAGAATATAATTCACCCCTCCACTTT.

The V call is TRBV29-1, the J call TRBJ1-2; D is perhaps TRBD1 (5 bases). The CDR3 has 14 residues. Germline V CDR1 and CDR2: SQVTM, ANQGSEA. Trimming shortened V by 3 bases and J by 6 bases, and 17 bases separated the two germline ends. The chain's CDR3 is CSVDNGVAGHGYTF. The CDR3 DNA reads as TGCAGCGTTGACAACGGGGTGGCGGGGCATGGCTACACCTTC.

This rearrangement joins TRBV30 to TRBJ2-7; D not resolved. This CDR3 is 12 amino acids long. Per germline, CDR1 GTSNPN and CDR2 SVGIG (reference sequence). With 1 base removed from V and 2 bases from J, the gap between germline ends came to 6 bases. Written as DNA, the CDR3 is TGTGCCTGGAGTGCTACTACCTACGAGCAGTACTTC. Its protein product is CAWSATTYEQYF. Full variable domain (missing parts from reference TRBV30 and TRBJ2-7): SQTIHQWPATLVQPVGSPLSLECTVEGTSNPNLYWYRQAAGRGLQLLFYSVGIGQISSEVPQNLSASRPQDRQFILSSKKLLLSDSGFYLCAWSATTYEQYFGPGTRLTVT.

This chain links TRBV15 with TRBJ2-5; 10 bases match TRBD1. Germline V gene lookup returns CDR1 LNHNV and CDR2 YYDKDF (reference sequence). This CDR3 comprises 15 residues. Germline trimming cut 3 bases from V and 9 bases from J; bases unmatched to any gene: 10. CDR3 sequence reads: CATSSRPGTGVSQYF. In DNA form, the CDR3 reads TGTGCCACCAGCAGCCGCCCCGGGACAGGGGTTTCCCAGTACTTC.

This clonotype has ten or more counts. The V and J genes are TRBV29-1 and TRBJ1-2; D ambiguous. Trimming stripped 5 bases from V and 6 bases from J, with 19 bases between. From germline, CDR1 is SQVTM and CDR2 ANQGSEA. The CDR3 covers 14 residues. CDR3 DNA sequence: TGCAGCGTTTCTTCTCCAGAGGAATTGGATGGCTACACCTTC. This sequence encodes CSVSSPEELDGYTF.

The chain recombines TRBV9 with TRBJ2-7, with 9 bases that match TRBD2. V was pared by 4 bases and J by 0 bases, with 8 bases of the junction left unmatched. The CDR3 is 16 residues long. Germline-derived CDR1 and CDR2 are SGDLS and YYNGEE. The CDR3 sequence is CASSPRGGGASYEQYF. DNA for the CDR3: TGTGCCAGCAGCCCGAGGGGCGGGGGGGCCTCCTACGAGCAGTACTTC.